The rows below give T cell receptor beta chains drawn from one sample of a study of beta chain features in type 1 diabetes. TCRdb's copy holds only in-frame clones and misses some; the assay was immunoSEQ multiplex PCR. The sample has more than 250,000 clones, roughly 21% seen once; the top ten hold 0.025% to 0.035%. Specimen: naive CD4+ T cells from blood. These TCRs come from a woman in her thirties or forties with type 1 diabetes. Both conserved end residues are part of each CDR3. Fields, in order: clone size, CDR3 length, J gene, V gene, D gene, CDR3 DNA, CDR3 protein. The D gene is left open where the match is weak. For some rows the clone size is stated as once, few or many, or as a class when expanded; others skip it.

>-|16|TRBJ2-5|TRBV4-3|TRBD2
TGCGCCAGCAGCCAAGAGGCGGTCCGCGGGGGAGTGGCCCAGTACTTC
CASSQEAVRGGVAQYF
>-|17|TRBJ2-6|TRBV13|TRBD1
TGTGCCAGCAGCTTCGGACAGGGGGCGCCTGGGGCCAACGTCCTGACTTTC
CASSFGQGAPGANVLTF
>-|13|TRBJ1-2|TRBV18|-
TGTGCCAGCTCACCGGGGCAGAGATATGGCTACACCTTC
CASSPGQRYGYTF
>few|12|TRBJ2-1|TRBV30|-
TGTGCCTGGAGTCAACAGGGTAATGAGCAGTTCTTC
CAWSQQGNEQFF
>few|14|TRBJ2-1|TRBV9|-
TGTGCCAGCAGCGTAGCAGGCACCTACAATGAGCAGTTCTTC
CASSVAGTYNEQFF
>-|13|TRBJ1-1|TRBV27|-
TGTGCCAGCAGCCTCTATAGGGGCACTGAAGCTTTCTTT
CASSLYRGTEAFF
>few|19|TRBJ2-2|TRBV28|TRBD2
TGTGCCAGCAGTTTCGCGGGGCTAGCGGGAGGGCTGAACACCGGGGAGCTGTTTTTT
CASSFAGLAGGLNTGELFF
>-|15|TRBJ1-1|TRBV4-1|-
TGCGCCAGCAGCCAAGGCGCGGGCCCGAACACTGAAGCTTTCTTT
CASSQGAGPNTEAFF
>few|14|TRBJ2-5|TRBV28|-
TGTGCCAGCAGCCCATTGGGACTCGGGGGGACCCAGTACTTC
CASSPLGLGGTQYF
>-|14|TRBJ2-5|TRBV25-1|TRBD1
TGTGCCAGCAGTGACTTGACAGGGGTAGAGACCCAGTACTTC
CASSDLTGVETQYF
>few|15|TRBJ1-6|TRBV5-1|-
TGCGCCAGCAGCTTTGGACAGCGGCTAGGATCACCCCTCCACTTT
CASSFGQRLGSPLHF
>few|15|TRBJ2-6|TRBV2|-
TGTGCCAGCACCGAGGAGAGGGCCGGGGCCAACGTCCTGACTTTC
CASTEERAGANVLTF
>-|14|TRBJ1-2|TRBV7-6|-
TGTGCCAGCAGCTTAGACAGCTTCATGGATGGCTACACCTTC
CASSLDSFMDGYTF
>few|14|TRBJ2-7|TRBV14|-
TGTGCCAGCAGCCAACCCGGCAGGGCCTACGAGCAGTACTTC
CASSQPGRAYEQYF
>once|13|TRBJ1-5|TRBV7-9|-
TGTGCCAGCAGCTTCACGGGGGATCAGCCCCAGCATTTT
CASSFTGDQPQHF
>-|13|TRBJ2-7|TRBV4-3|-
TGCGCCAGCAGCCAAGAAGACAAGGACGAGCAGTACTTC
CASSQEDKDEQYF
>-|14|TRBJ2-3|TRBV19|TRBD2
TGTGCCAGTAGTATAGCGGGGGGAACAGATACGCAGTATTTT
CASSIAGGTDTQYF
>-|15|TRBJ2-3|TRBV9|TRBD2
TGTGCCAGCAGCGTGACGGGAGGGGTGACAGATACGCAGTATTTT
CASSVTGGVTDTQYF
>-|16|TRBJ2-5|TRBV16|-
TGTGCCAGCAGCCAATCCGGCAGGGGTACGGGGGAGACCCAGTACTTC
CASSQSGRGTGETQYF
>few|11|TRBJ1-1|TRBV28|-
TGTGCCAGCGGGTTTACGGGGGAAGCTTTCTTT
CASGFTGEAFF
>-|14|TRBJ2-1|TRBV15|-
TGTGCCACCAGCAAGTACGGCTCCTACAATGAGCAGTTCTTC
CATSKYGSYNEQFF
>once|18|TRBJ2-6|TRBV5-4|-
TGTGCCAGCAGCTTAGGGGTGCCCACGACCTCTGGGGCCAACGTCCTGACTTTC
CASSLGVPTTSGANVLTF
>few|15|TRBJ1-2|TRBV30|TRBD1
TGTGCCTGGAGTGTACGGCTACAGGGGGCCTCTGGCTACACCTTC
CAWSVRLQGASGYTF
>-|13|TRBJ2-7|TRBV27|-
TGTGCCAGCAGCTCCCTGGGGCACTACGAGCAGTACTTC
CASSSLGHYEQYF
>few|12|TRBJ1-1|TRBV7-9|-
TGTGCCAGCAGCATCGGTGATACTGAAGCTTTCTTT
CASSIGDTEAFF
>few|15|TRBJ2-7|TRBV6-6|-
TGTGCCAGCAGTTACCCCCGACAGGTTGGGAGCGAGCAGTACTTC
CASSYPRQVGSEQYF
>-|13|TRBJ2-7|TRBV29-1|TRBD2
TGCAGCGTTGGACTAGCGGGCTCCTACGAGCAGTACTTC
CSVGLAGSYEQYF
>-|15|TRBJ2-3|TRBV28|TRBD2
TGTGCCAGCAGTCCGGGACTAGCGGAGACAGATACGCAGTATTTT
CASSPGLAETDTQYF
>-|13|TRBJ1-1|TRBV9|-
TGTGCCAGCAGCCGCTGGGGGGACACTGAAGCTTTCTTT
CASSRWGDTEAFF
>-|13|TRBJ1-6|TRBV14|-
TGTGCCAGCAGCCCGCGGACATTTTCACCCCTCCACTTT
CASSPRTFSPLHF
>-|16|TRBJ1-2|TRBV25-1|TRBD1
TGTGCCAGCAGTGAATCGGGACAGCGTGGTGACTATGGCTACACCTTC
CASSESGQRGDYGYTF
>once|13|TRBJ1-5|TRBV2|-
TGTGCCAGCGTCCGGGAACACAATCAGCCCCAGCATTTT
CASVREHNQPQHF
>few|11|TRBJ2-7|TRBV11-2|-
TGTGCCAGCACCTTGGGGAGGGAGCAGTACTTC
CASTLGREQYF
>few|17|TRBJ2-1|TRBV5-1|TRBD1
TGCGCCAGCAGCTCACCCTCGGGACAGGGGGCCTACAATGAGCAGTTCTTC
CASSSPSGQGAYNEQFF
>few|12|TRBJ1-2|TRBV28|-
TGTGCCAGCAGTTTAGCTCAGGGCGGCTACACCTTC
CASSLAQGGYTF
>-|11|TRBJ2-7|TRBV29-1|TRBD1
TGCAGCGTTGGGGGACAGCTTGAGCAGTACTTC
CSVGGQLEQYF
>few|17|TRBJ2-1|TRBV5-1|-
TGCGCCAGCAGCTTGGCCCTGCTATCAAGCTCCTACAATGAGCAGTTCTTC
CASSLALLSSSYNEQFF
>-|11|TRBJ2-7|TRBV29-1|-
TGCAGCGTCTTCGAGGGATACGAGCAGTACTTC
CSVFEGYEQYF
>-|15|TRBJ2-1|TRBV6-5|TRBD1
TGTGCCAGCAGTTACTCCCAGGACAGGGGTAATGAGCAGTTCTTC
CASSYSQDRGNEQFF
>few|12|TRBJ2-1|TRBV29-1|-
TGCAGCGTTGCACCCCAGTACAATGAGCAGTTCTTC
CSVAPQYNEQFF
>-|16|TRBJ2-2|TRBV4-2|-
TGTGCCAGCAGCCGGTCCGGCGGTTTTGACACCGGGGAGCTGTTTTTT
CASSRSGGFDTGELFF
>few|13|TRBJ1-2|TRBV4-3|-
TGCGCCAGCAGCCAAGATGGGGGAGGCGGCTACACCTTC
CASSQDGGGGYTF
>few|13|TRBJ1-1|TRBV29-1|-
TGCAGCGTGGGGCGTGGCAGGGGCTCTGAAGCTTTCTTT
CSVGRGRGSEAFF
>few|15|TRBJ1-4|TRBV18|-
TGTGCCAGCTCACCAGACAGACTAACTAATGAAAAACTGTTTTTT
CASSPDRLTNEKLFF
>-|14|TRBJ2-5|TRBV7-2|TRBD1
TGTGCCAGCAGCTTAGACAGGGGTGTGGAGACCCAGTACTTC
CASSLDRGVETQYF
>few|16|TRBJ2-2|TRBV4-2|-
TGTGCCAGCAGCCCACTGACAGATTCGAACACCGGGGAGCTGTTTTTT
CASSPLTDSNTGELFF
>-|15|TRBJ1-6|TRBV9|TRBD1
TGTGCCAGCAGCGTAGTGGGGGACAGCAATTCACCCCTCCACTTT
CASSVVGDSNSPLHF
>-|13|TRBJ1-1|TRBV29-1|-
TGCAGCGTGGAGTGGCGGATGAACACTGAAGCTTTCTTT
CSVEWRMNTEAFF
>-|16|TRBJ2-1|TRBV9|TRBD2
TGTGCCAGCACCCCCACGACTAGCGGGATGTACAATGAGCAGTTCTTC
CASTPTTSGMYNEQFF
>-|14|TRBJ2-5|TRBV5-4|-
TGTGCCAGCAGCTTGGTGGCCGTGGAAGAGACCCAGTACTTC
CASSLVAVEETQYF